This T cell receptor beta chain was documented in a study of blood T cells in healthy people across ages (dated by TCRdb to about 2015). For the wider study: Template switching captured roughly one uniquely barcoded TCR beta cDNA molecule per two T cells in model experiments. Four age groups were formed from the donors: young (average roughly 15 years), middle-aged (approximately 39), aged (about 68) and long-lived (82). To avoid experimental bias, donors of different ages were randomly spread across the sequencing lanes. Two additional independent replicas of 1 million unique cDNA reads from the same blood draw were analyzed for two donors (one aged 18 to 30 and one aged 80 or older). To track age-related changes in TCR beta repertoire diversity, the study relied on deep sequencing normalized with unique cDNA molecular identifiers. Study-wide findings and limitations: Bulk unsorted PBMC profiling prevented conclusive comparison of naive and antigen-experienced compartments. Because donor CMV infection status was unknown, age-related changes in expanded clonotypes were potentially confounded. The long-lived group showed more naive CD4+ T cells, fewer expanded clones and increased TCR diversity than the aged group, suggesting age selection. There was a strong correlation between observed TCR beta diversity and the percentage of naive T cells measured by flow cytometry. Observed TCR beta diversity per million T cells fell roughly linearly with age, and a significant reduction was already apparent by age around 40. Estimates of total diversity based on one million sequenced T cells were considered lower bounds and underestimates.

Details on this clonotype: Its target antigen remains unknown. Base qualities are not recorded, but no much larger clone differs from it by a single base.

The 39 donors, aged about 6 to 95 years, were systemically healthy Caucasian individuals from Russia. About 10 milliliters of peripheral blood were collected from each donor into EDTA-treated Vacutainer tubes. PBMCs were isolated by Ficoll-Paque density-gradient centrifugation, with at least 6 million obtained per sample. Total RNA was extracted from PBMCs with Trizol reagent, with at least 5.5 micrograms obtained per sample. For every donor, flow cytometry on a PBMC aliquot measured the percentage of naive CD45RAhigh/CD27high T cells. At the junction V is shortened by 5 bases and J by 5 bases, with 18 bases in between. The CDR3 holds 15 amino acids from the cysteine to the phenylalanine. Only the CDR3 portion is preserved as DNA: 45 bases, with reading frame beginning at the first base. Sequences MDHEN (CDR1) and SYDVKM (CDR2) are obtained from the germline V gene. Libraries were prepared through 5' RACE. Sequencing was performed on an Illumina HiSeq 2500. A second roughly 6 to 12 cycle PCR used a sample-barcoded 5' primer and a J-beta primer mix. Each TCR beta cDNA molecule received a unique molecular identifier from a template-switch 5' adaptor carrying 12 random nucleotides. Each sample yielded at least 3 million CDR3-containing paired-end reads. The Mint cDNA synthesis kit, primed by a TRBC-specific oligonucleotide, was used to synthesize first-strand cDNA from all RNA. After uracil-DNA glycosylase treatment, a first 18-cycle PCR used universal primers M1SS and BC2_uni_R on all cDNA. The paper's processing steps were these. Each sample was normalized by randomly selecting 1 million high-quality reads, each carrying a distinct molecular identifier. Reads sharing molecular identifiers were discarded rather than binned into consensus sequences. CDR3 identification, clonotype clustering and error correction used MiTCR with a Q25 quality threshold and the strictest error-elimination algorithm. Lower-bound total TCR beta diversity was estimated with a nonparametric unseen species model using Euler transformation. TCRdb passed the public sequencing reads through fastp at Q25 and MiXCR, retaining productive beta sequences. Identical CDR3 proteins give one entry, which carries the most common genes and DNA. Clone size and V and J calls follow TCRdb, not the original study. In this sample the table shows 1.2 million to 1.5 million distinct CDR3 sequences, roughly 45% of which occur a single time. The ten most abundant clones make up 7% to 9% of the sample.

The chain employs TRBV28 and TRBJ1-1; a tentative D call is TRBD1 (6 bases match). Source material: blood. This TCR was recovered from a young woman in good health. The DNA sequence follows: TGTGCCAGCAGTGCACACACAGGGAGTCGGACTGAAGCTTTCTTT. It translates as CASSAHTGSRTEAFF.